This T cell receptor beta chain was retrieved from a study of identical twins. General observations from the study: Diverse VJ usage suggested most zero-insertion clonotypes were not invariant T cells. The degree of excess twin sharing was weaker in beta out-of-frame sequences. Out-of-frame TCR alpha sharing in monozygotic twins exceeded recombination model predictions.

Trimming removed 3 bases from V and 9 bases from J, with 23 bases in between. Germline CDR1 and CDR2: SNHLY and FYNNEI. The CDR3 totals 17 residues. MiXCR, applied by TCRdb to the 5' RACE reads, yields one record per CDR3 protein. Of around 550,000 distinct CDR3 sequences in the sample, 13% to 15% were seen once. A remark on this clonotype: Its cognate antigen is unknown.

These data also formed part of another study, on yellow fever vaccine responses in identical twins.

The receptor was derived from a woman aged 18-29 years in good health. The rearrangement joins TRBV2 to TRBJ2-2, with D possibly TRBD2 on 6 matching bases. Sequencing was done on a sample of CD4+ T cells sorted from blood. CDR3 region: CASSDNVSGLSKRELFF. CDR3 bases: TGTGCCAGCAGTGACAATGTATCGGGACTCTCAAAGAGGGAGCTGTTTTTT. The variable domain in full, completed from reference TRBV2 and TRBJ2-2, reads EPEVTQTPSHQVTQMGQEVILRCVPISNHLYFYWYRQILGQKVEFLVSFYNNEISEKSEIFDDQFSVERPDGSNFTLKIRSTKLEDSAMYFCASSDNVSGLSKRELFFGEGSRLTVL.